Listed below are T cell receptor beta chains from one sample, sequenced in a study of T cell repertoires in cytomegalovirus infection. TCRdb called the reads again in MiXCR, with one record for every CDR3 protein. This sample has approximately 320,000 distinct CDR3 sequences, with over 7.5% found just once. The sample taken for sequencing was PBMCs. The receptors originated from a human donor in good health (CMV status not recorded). Some clones in this sample may be carry-over from other donors' samples. Both conserved end residues are part of each CDR3. The D gene is left open where the match is weak. For some rows the clone size is stated as once, few or many, or as a class when expanded; others skip it.

>TRBD2|TRBV7-2|TRBJ2-7|many
TGTGCCAGCAGCCAGGCGCGGGGGGCCGTAGGGCAGTACTTC
CASSQARGAVGQYF
>TRBD1|TRBV11-2|TRBJ2-1|NA
TGTGCCAGCAGCTTAGCCCGCGGGACAGGTTACAATGAGCAGTTCTTC
CASSLARGTGYNEQFF
>NA|TRBV11-2|TRBJ1-3|NA
TGTGCCAGCAGCCCGGCGGGGATCTCTGGAAACACCATATATTTT
CASSPAGISGNTIYF
>NA|TRBV6-2/TRBV6-3|TRBJ2-7|NA
TGTGCCAGCAGTGCCTCGGGACTCTACTACGAGCAGTACTTC
CASSASGLYYEQYF
>NA|TRBV19|TRBJ1-4|NA
TGTGCCAGTAGTATTGAGTTAGCAGCAACTAATGAAAAACTGTTTTTT
CASSIELAATNEKLFF
>TRBD2|TRBV7-2|TRBJ2-7|many
TGTGCCAGCAGCTCGAGCGGGGGGCCTCTCCACGAGCAGTACTTC
CASSSSGGPLHEQYF
>NA|TRBV12-3/TRBV12-4|TRBJ2-1|many
TGTGCCAGCACCCTTCGCGGAGGGGGTTCCTACAATGAGCAGTTCTTC
CASTLRGGGSYNEQFF
>TRBD1|TRBV7-6|TRBJ1-1|many
TGTGCCAGCAGCCAACAGGGGGAAGGCACTGAAGCTTTCTTT
CASSQQGEGTEAFF
>TRBD1|TRBV5-6|TRBJ2-5|few
TGTGCCAGCAGCTTGGGAACGGGACAGGGGGCAGAGACCCAGTACTTC
CASSLGTGQGAETQYF
>TRBD1|TRBV4-3|TRBJ1-1|many
TGCGCCAGCAGCCAAGAAGCTATCCAGGGGGCGGAAGCTTTCTTT
CASSQEAIQGAEAFF
>NA|TRBV6-5|TRBJ2-6|many
TGTGCCAGCAGTTACTCCGGGACACACTCTGGGGCCAACGTCCTGACTTTC
CASSYSGTHSGANVLTF
>NA|TRBV5-5|TRBJ2-2|NA
TGTGCCAGCAGCTTGTGGTACACCGGGGAGCTGTTTTTT
CASSLWYTGELFF
>NA|TRBV27|TRBJ1-6|few
TGTGCCAGCGGTAGGTCGGGGCAGATGAATTCACCCCTCCACTTT
CASGRSGQMNSPLHF
>NA|TRBV7-4|TRBJ1-1|many
TGTGCCTTGGCGGTCAGGGACACTGAAGCTTTCTTT
CALAVRDTEAFF
>NA|TRBV11-2|TRBJ1-2|NA
TGTGCCAGCAGCAAGGGTGGGGCAGGGGCCCATAGCTATGGCTACACCTTC
CASSKGGAGAHSYGYTF
>NA|TRBV7-2|TRBJ2-1|many
TGTGCCAGCAGCTTACCCAATTTCGCCAATGAGCAGTTCTTC
CASSLPNFANEQFF
>NA|TRBV20-1|TRBJ2-2|few
TGCAGTGCTAGAGGCAGAACGGCGAGGAACACCGGGGAGCTGTTTTTT
CSARGRTARNTGELFF
>NA|TRBV20-1|TRBJ1-1|few
TGCAGTGCTAACCGGGCCCTGGCTTTCTTT
CSANRALAFF
>TRBD1|TRBV7-2|TRBJ2-7|many
TGTGCCAGCAGACCCGCCTTAGGACAGGGGGATTACGAGCAGTACTTC
CASRPALGQGDYEQYF
>TRBD1|TRBV7-2|TRBJ2-5|many
TGTGCCAGCAGCCGAACAGGGGGCATACCGCAAGAGACCCAGTACTTC
CASSRTGGIPQETQYF
>NA|TRBV6-5|TRBJ2-7|few
TGTGCCAGCAGTTACTCGACTCCTGGCGAGCAGTACTTC
CASSYSTPGEQYF
>NA|TRBV11-1|TRBJ2-7|many
TGTGCCAGCAGCTTAATCTCCGCCCCAGTTTACGAGCAGTACTTC
CASSLISAPVYEQYF
>NA|TRBV27|TRBJ2-3|many
TGTGCCAGCAGTTTATCAAGCGGAGCGCAGTATTTT
CASSLSSGAQYF
>NA|TRBV6-5|TRBJ2-1|many
TGTGCCAGCAGTTACCGTCAGAGGGATAAGGGGAATGAGCAGTTCTTC
CASSYRQRDKGNEQFF
>NA|TRBV6-1|TRBJ1-1|many
TGTGCCAGCAGTGAGAGGAATGAAGCTTTCTTT
CASSERNEAFF
>NA|TRBV7-9|TRBJ2-7|few
TGTGCCAGCACCGACGCTAGCTCCTACGAGCAGTACTTC
CASTDASSYEQYF
>NA|TRBV7-9|TRBJ2-6|many
TGTGCCAGCAGCTTAGAAGGGGGACGTATCTCTGGGGCCAACGTCCTGACTTTC
CASSLEGGRISGANVLTF
>NA|TRBV7-2|TRBJ1-1|many
TGTGCCAGCAGCCCCAAGCTAGTGAACACTGAAGCTTTCTTT
CASSPKLVNTEAFF
>NA|TRBV7-2|TRBJ1-1|many
TGTGCCAGCAGCTTTAGGGCGGGAAAAGGCACTGAAGCTTTCTTT
CASSFRAGKGTEAFF
>NA|TRBV7-2|TRBJ2-6|many
TGTGCCAGCAGCTCAACTAGCTCTGGGGCCAACGTCCTGACTTTC
CASSSTSSGANVLTF
>TRBD1|TRBV12-3/TRBV12-4|TRBJ1-1|many
TGTGCCAGCAGTTTCAACAGGGGGATTAGGAACACTGAAGCTTTCTTT
CASSFNRGIRNTEAFF
>NA|TRBV3-1|TRBJ1-5|NA
TGTGCCAGCAGCAGTACACCCAGCAATCAGCCCCAGCATTTT
CASSSTPSNQPQHF
>TRBD2|TRBV7-2|TRBJ2-7|NA
TGTGCCAGCAGCTTAAGCGGGGCTTCTTCCCCCTACGAGCAGTACTTC
CASSLSGASSPYEQYF
>NA|TRBV19|TRBJ1-3|few
TGTGCCAGTAGTCACAGGAGTTCTGGAAACACCATATATTTT
CASSHRSSGNTIYF
>NA|TRBV12-3/TRBV12-4|TRBJ1-1|many
TGTGCCAGCAGTCTCGCCAGGGGAGATCCGCGAAACACTGAAGCTTTCTTT
CASSLARGDPRNTEAFF
>TRBD1|TRBV19|TRBJ2-5|few
TGTGCCAGTAGTGCACAGGGGGGAGAGACCCAGTACTTC
CASSAQGGETQYF
>NA|TRBV6-2/TRBV6-3|TRBJ1-6|few
TGTGCCAGCAGTGAACAGTGGACAATGTGGGATTCACCCCTCCACTTT
CASSEQWTMWDSPLHF
>NA|TRBV12-3/TRBV12-4|TRBJ1-2|many
TGTGCCAGCAGTTCCGGGGGGGAGTTGGCGGGGCCTTATGGCTACACCTTC
CASSSGGELAGPYGYTF
>TRBD2|TRBV6-2/TRBV6-3|TRBJ2-4|few
TGTGCCAGCAGTTACTATGGGACTAGCGGGAGAAAGGCCAAAAACATTCAGTACTTC
CASSYYGTSGRKAKNIQYF
>NA|TRBV7-2|TRBJ2-5|many
TGTGCCAGCAGCTTTGAACCCAAGGAGACCCAGTACTTC
CASSFEPKETQYF
>TRBD1|TRBV4-1|TRBJ2-3|few
TGCGCCAGCAGCCCACAAGGGACAGTAACGACAGATACGCAGTATTTT
CASSPQGTVTTDTQYF
>NA|TRBV19|TRBJ2-5|many
TGTGCCAGTAGGAATTCCTGGACAGCCCAAGAGACCCAGTACTTC
CASRNSWTAQETQYF
>NA|TRBV7-9|TRBJ2-7|many
TGTGCCAGCAGCTTGTACGAACGCGAGCAGTACTTC
CASSLYEREQYF
>NA|TRBV11-2|TRBJ1-1|many
TGTGCCAGCAGCGCCTATCGGCAGAGGAACACTGAAGCTTTCTTT
CASSAYRQRNTEAFF
>TRBD1|TRBV6-1|TRBJ2-5|few
TGTGCCAGCAGTGAGGGGGACAGGACCCAAGAGACCCAGTACTTC
CASSEGDRTQETQYF
>NA|TRBV7-2|TRBJ2-5|many
TGTGCCAGCAGCTTAGTGGGGGTGGAGACCCAGTACTTC
CASSLVGVETQYF
>TRBD2|TRBV4-3|TRBJ2-3|many
TGCGCCAGCAGCCTATCTTGGACTAGCGGGGGGGCAGGGGCAGATACGCAGTATTTT
CASSLSWTSGGAGADTQYF
>NA|TRBV7-3|TRBJ2-3|few
TGTGCCAGCAGCCTCGCGCAGGCAGATACGCAGTATTTT
CASSLAQADTQYF
>NA|TRBV7-9|TRBJ1-2|many
TGTGCCACCCCGGACAGAGCTCGATCCTATGGCTACACCTTC
CATPDRARSYGYTF
>NA|TRBV10-3|TRBJ2-7|few
TGTGCCATCAGTGAGAGGCAGGGTACCTACGAGCAGTACTTC
CAISERQGTYEQYF
>NA|TRBV6-6|TRBJ2-6|NA
TGTGCCAGCATCCAGGGGGGGTCTGGGGCCAACGTCCTGACTTTC
CASIQGGSGANVLTF
>NA|TRBV7-2|TRBJ1-1|NA
TGTGCCAGCAGCCCTATCTGGGACACTGAAGCTTTCTTT
CASSPIWDTEAFF